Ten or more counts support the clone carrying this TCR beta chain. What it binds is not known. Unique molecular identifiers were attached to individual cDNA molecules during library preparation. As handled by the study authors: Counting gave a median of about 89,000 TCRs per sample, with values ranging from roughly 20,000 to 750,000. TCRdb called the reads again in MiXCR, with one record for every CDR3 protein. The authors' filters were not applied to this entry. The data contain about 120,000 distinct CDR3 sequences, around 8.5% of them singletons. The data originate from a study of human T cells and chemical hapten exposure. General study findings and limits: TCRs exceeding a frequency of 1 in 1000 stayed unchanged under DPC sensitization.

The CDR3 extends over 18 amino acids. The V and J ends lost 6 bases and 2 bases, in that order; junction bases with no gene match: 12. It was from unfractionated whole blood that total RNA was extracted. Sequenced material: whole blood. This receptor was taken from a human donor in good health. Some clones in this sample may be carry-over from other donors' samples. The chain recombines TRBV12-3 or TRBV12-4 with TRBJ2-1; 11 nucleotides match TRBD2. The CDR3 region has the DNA TGTGCCAGCAGGCTTTATAGGCTAGCGGGAGGACCCTACAATGAGCAGTTCTTC. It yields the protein CASRLYRLAGGPYNEQFF.